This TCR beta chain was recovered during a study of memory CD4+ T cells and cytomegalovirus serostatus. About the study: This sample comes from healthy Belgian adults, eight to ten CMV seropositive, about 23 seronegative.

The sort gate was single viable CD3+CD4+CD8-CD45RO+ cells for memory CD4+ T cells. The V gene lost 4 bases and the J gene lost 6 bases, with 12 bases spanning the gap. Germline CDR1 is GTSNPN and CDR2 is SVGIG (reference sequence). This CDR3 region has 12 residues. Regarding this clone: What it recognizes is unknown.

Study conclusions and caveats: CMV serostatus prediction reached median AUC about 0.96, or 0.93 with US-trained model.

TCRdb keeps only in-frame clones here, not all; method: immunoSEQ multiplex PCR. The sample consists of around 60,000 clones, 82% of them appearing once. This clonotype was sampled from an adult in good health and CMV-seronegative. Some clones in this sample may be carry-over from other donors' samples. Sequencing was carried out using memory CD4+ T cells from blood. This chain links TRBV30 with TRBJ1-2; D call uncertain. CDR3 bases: TGTGCCTGGAACTTGGACGGAGATGGCTACACCTTC. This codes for CAWNLDGDGYTF.